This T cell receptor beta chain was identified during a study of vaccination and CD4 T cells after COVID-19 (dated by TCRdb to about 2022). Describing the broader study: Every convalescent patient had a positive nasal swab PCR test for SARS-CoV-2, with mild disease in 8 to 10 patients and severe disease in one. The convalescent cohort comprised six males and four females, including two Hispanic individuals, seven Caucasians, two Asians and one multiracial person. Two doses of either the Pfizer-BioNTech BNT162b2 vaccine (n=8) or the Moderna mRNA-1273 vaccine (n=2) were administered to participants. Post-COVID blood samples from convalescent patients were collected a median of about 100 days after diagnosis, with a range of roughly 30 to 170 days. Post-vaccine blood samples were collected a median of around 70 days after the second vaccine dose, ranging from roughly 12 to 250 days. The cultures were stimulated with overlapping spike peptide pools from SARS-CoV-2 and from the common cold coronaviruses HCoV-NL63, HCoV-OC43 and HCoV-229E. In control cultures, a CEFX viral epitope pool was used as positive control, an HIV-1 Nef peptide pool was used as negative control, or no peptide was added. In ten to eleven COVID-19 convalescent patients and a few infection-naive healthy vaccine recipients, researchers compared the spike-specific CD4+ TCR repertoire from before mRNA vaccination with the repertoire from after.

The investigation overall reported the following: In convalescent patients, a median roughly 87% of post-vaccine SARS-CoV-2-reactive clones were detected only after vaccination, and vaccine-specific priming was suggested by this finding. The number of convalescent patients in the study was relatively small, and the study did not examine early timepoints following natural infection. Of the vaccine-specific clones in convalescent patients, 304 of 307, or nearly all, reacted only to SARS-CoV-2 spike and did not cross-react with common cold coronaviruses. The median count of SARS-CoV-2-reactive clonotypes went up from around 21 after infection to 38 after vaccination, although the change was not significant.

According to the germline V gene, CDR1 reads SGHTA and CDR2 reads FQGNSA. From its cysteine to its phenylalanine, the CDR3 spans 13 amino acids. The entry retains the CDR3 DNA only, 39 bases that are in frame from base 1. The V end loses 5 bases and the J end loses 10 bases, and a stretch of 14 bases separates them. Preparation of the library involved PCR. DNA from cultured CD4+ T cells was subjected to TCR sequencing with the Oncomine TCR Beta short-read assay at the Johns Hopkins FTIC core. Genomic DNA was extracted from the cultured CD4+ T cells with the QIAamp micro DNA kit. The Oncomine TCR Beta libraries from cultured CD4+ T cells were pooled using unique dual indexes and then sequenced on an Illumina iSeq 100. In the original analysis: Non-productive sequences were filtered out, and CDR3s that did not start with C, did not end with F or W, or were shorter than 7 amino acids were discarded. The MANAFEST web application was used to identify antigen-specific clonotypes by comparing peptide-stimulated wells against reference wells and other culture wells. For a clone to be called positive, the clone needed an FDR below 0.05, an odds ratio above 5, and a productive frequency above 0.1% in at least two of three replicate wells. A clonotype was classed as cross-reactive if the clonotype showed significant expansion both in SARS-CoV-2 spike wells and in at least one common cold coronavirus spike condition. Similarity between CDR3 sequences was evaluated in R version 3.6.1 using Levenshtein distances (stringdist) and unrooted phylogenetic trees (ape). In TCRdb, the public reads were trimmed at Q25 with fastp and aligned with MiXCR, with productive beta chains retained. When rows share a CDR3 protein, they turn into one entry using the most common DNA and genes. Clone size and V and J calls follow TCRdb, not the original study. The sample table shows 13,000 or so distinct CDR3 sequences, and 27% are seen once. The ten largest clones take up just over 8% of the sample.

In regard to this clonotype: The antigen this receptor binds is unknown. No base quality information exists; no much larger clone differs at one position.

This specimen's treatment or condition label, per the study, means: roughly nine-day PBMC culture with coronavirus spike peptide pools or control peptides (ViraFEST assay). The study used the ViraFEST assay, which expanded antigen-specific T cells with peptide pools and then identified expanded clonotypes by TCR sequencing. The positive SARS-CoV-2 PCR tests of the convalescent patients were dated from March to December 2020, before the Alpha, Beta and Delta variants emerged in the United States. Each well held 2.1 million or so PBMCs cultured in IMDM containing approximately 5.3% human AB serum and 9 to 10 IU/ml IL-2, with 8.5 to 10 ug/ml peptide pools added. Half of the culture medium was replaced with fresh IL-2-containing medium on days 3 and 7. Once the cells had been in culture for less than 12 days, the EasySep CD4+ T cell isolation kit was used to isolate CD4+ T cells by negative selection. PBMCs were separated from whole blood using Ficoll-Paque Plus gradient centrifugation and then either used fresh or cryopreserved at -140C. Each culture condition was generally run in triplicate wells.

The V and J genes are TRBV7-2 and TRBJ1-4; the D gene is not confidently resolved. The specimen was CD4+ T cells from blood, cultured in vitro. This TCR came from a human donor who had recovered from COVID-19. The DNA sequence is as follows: TGTGCCAGCAGCCCCCCCAATGCGGGAAAACTGTTTTTT. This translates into CASSPPNAGKLFF.